These 4 T cell receptor beta chains share one sample of origin, sequenced in a study of blood T cell repertoires in COVID-19. The protocol was immunoSEQ multiplex PCR, while the TCRdb copy is restricted to in-frame clones and leaves out a portion. The sample carries under 150,000 clones, 70% to 90% recorded once. Sequenced input: peripheral blood. These receptors came from a woman aged 45-60 years with acute or convalescent COVID-19.

The chain carries TRBV18 and TRBJ2-5, with D maybe TRBD2 (5 bases). CDR1 and CDR2 (germline): KGHSH, LQKENI. The germline V and J ends were trimmed by 2 bases and 3 bases, with 10 bases remaining between them. This CDR3 has 14 residues. CDR3: CASSPGSREETQYF. The CDR3 coding sequence is TGTGCCAGCTCACCAGGGAGTCGGGAAGAGACCCAGTACTTC.

The chain is built from TRBV30 and TRBJ2-5; D is uncertain. The germline V and J ends were trimmed by 2 bases and 6 bases, with 16 bases remaining between them. This CDR3 contains 14 residues. Germline V gene lookup returns CDR1 GTSNPN and CDR2 SVGIG (reference sequence). The CDR3 DNA follows: TGTGCCTGGAGTACCTCAAAAAACATGAAGACCCAGTACTTC. It encodes CAWSTSKNMKTQYF.

The J gene is TRBJ2-2, the V gene TRBV9; 7 bases map to TRBD1. Trimming took 4 bases from V and 5 from J; bases not matched to a gene: 8. This CDR3 contains 15 residues. The germline CDR1 and CDR2 sequences are SGDLS and YYNGEE. This CDR3 reads CASSIRQGETGELFF. Written as DNA, the CDR3 is TGTGCCAGCAGCATCCGACAGGGAGAGACCGGGGAGCTGTTTTTT.

The V call is TRBV2, the J call TRBJ1-1; possible D gene TRBD1, 6 bases. V lost 6 bases, J lost 5 bases, and 16 bases lay in between. The length of the CDR3 is 14 residues. CDR1 and CDR2 (germline): SNHLY, FYNNEI. The CDR3 DNA follows: TGTGCCAGCAGCGCAAAACAGGGTTGGACTGAAGCTTTCTTT. This gives the protein CASSAKQGWTEAFF.